This TCR beta chain is drawn from a study of T-cell reconstitution after alpha-beta-depleted transplantation in children. TCRbeta library preparation incorporated unique molecular identifiers. TCRdb itself ran the PCR reads through MiXCR, one entry per CDR3 protein. There are 700,000 to 850,000 distinct CDR3 sequences in the sample; 16% occur only once, and around 4.5% lies in the top ten. General study points: Roughly two months post-transplant, alpha-beta T cells reportedly originated from several hundred graft clones that had expanded. Surviving recipient T cells and intrathymic progenitors accounted for some patients' high TCRbeta diversity at day 60. At one year after transplant, newly produced T cells mostly accounted for T-cell counts and diversity.

On this clonotype: Its specificity is not known.

The sample consisted of PBMCs, mostly from graft donor cells, taken 360 days after TCRalphabeta/CD19-depleted stem cell transplant. The source of this sequence is a male patient aged 5 to 17 who had a stem cell transplant for acute lymphoblastic leukemia, so the T cells may come from the graft donor.

The CDR3 loop reads CASSPHRDLRAFF. The CDR3 DNA reads TGTGCCAGCAGTCCCCACCGGGACCTCAGAGCTTTCTTT. The chain carries TRBV12-3 or TRBV12-4 and TRBJ1-1, with D perhaps matching TRBD1 (5 bases). This CDR3 contains 13 residues. Trimming pared 5 bases from V and 10 bases from J, leaving 17 bases between.